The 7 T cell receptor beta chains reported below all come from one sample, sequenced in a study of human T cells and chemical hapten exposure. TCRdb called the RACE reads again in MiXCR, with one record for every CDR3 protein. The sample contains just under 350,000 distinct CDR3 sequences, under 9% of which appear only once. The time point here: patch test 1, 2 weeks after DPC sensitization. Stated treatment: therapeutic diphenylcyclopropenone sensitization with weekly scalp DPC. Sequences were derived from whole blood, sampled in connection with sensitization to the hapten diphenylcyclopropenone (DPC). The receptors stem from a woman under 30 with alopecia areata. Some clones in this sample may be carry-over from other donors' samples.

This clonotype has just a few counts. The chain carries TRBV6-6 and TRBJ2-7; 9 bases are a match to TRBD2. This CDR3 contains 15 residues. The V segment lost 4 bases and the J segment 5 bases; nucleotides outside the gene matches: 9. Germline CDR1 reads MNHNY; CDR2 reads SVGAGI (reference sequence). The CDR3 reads CASSSPGGGENEQYF. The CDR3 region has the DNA TGTGCCAGCAGTTCCCCGGGCGGGGGGGAAAACGAGCAGTACTTC.

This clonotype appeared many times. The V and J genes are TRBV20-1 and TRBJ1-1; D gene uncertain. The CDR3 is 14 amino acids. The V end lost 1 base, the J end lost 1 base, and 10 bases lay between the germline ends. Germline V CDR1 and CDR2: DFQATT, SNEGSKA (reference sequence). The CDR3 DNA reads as TGCAGTGCTAGAGGCCCTTACAAGAACACTGAAGCTTTCTTT. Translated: CSARGPYKNTEAFF.

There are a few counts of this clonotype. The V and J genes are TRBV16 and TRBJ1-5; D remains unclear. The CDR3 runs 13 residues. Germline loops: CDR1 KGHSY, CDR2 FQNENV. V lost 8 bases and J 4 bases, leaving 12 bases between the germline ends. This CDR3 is CASSHALNQPQHF. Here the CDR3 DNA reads TGTGCCAGCTCCCACGCTCTAAATCAGCCCCAGCATTTT.

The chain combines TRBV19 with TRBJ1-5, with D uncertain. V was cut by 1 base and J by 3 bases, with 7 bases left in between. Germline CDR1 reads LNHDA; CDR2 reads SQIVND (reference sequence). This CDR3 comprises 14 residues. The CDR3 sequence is CASSIAGYNQPQHF. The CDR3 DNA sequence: TGTGCCAGTAGTATAGCAGGATACAATCAGCCCCAGCATTTT.

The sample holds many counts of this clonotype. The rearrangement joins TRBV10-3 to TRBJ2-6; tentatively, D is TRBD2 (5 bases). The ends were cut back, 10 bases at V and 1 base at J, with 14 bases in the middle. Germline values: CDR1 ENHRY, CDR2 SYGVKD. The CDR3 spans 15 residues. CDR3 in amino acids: CATGEWGSGANVLTF. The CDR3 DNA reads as TGTGCCACCGGGGAATGGGGTTCTGGGGCCAACGTCCTGACTTTC.

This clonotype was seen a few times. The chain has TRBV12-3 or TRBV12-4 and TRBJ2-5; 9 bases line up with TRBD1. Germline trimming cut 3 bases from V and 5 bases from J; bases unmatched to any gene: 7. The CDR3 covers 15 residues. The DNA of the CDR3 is TGTGCCAGCAGTTTTGGGACAGGGAAGCTTGAGACCCAGTACTTC. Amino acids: CASSFGTGKLETQYF.

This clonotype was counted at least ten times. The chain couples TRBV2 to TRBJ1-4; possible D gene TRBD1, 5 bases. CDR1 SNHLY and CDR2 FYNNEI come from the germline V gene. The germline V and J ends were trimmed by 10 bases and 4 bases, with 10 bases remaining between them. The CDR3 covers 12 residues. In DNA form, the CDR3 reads TGTGCCATGGGCAGGGATAATGAAAAACTGTTTTTT. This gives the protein CAMGRDNEKLFF.